This T cell receptor (beta chain) was sequenced in a study of monozygotic twins with cystic fibrosis. Turning to the study itself: With roughly 16 PCR cycles, barcoded libraries came from three micrograms of fragmented DNA. Study-wide results and caveats: The repertoire was suggested to be naive-dominated, clonality median roughly 0.0091.

Measured with immunoSEQ multiplex PCR; TCRdb has only the in-frame clones, and not every one. The sample records 30,000 to 40,000 clones, approximately 97% being singletons. The germline CDR1 and CDR2 sequences are SGHTA and FQGNSA. The CDR3 has 16 amino acids. Germline trimming cut 5 bases from V and 0 bases from J; bases unmatched to any gene: 7. A remark on this clone: Its specificity is unknown.

The chain employs TRBV7-2 and TRBJ2-1, with 7 nucleotides matching TRBD2. The receptor comes from a girl aged 2 to 10 with cystic fibrosis. Sequenced: blood. CDR3 in DNA: TGTGCCAGCAGCCCAAGCGGGATAAGCTCCTACAATGAGCAGTTCTTC. This codes for CASSPSGISSYNEQFF.